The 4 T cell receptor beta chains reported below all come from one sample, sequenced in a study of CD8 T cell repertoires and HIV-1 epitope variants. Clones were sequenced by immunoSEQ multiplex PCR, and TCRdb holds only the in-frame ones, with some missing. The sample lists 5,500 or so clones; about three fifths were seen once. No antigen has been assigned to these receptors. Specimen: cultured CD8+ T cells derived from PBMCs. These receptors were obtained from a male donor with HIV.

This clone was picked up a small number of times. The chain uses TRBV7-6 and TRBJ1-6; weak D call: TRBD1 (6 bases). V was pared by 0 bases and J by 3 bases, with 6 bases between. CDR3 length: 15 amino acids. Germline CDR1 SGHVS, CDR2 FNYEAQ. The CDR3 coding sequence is TGTGCCAGCAGCTTAGCACAGGGCTATAATTCACCCCTCCACTTT. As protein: CASSLAQGYNSPLHF.

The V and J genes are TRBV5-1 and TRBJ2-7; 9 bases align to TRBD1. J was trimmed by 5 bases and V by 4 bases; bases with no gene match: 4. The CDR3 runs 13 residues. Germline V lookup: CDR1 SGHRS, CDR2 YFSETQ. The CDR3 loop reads CASSLTGGNEQYF. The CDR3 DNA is TGCGCCAGCAGCCTAACAGGGGGCAACGAGCAGTACTTC.

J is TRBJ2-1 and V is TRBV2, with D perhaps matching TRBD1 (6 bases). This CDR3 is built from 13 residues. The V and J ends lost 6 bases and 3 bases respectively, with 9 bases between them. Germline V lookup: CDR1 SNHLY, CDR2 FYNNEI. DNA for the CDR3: TGTGCCAGCAGCCGGACAGACTACAATGAGCAGTTCTTC. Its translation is CASSRTDYNEQFF.

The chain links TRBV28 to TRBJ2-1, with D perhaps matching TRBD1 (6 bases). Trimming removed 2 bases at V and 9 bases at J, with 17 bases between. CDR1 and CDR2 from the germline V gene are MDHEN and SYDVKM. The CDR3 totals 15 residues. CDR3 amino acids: CASSLMLGGRGEQFF. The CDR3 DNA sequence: TGTGCCAGCAGTTTAATGTTAGGGGGAAGGGGTGAGCAGTTCTTC.